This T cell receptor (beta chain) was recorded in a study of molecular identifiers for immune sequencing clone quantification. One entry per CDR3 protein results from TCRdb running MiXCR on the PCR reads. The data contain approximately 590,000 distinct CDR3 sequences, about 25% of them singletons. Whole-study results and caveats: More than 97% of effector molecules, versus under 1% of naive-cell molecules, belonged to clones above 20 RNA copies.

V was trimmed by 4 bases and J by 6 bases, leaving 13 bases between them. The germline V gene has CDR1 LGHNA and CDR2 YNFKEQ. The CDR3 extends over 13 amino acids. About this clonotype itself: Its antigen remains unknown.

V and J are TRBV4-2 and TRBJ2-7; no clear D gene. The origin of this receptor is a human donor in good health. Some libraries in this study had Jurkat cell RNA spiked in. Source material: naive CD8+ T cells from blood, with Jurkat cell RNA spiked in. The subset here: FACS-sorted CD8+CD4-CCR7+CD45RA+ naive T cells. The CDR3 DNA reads TGTGCCAGCAGCCCCCCCCTGAAGTCCGAGCAGTACTTC. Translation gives CASSPPLKSEQYF.